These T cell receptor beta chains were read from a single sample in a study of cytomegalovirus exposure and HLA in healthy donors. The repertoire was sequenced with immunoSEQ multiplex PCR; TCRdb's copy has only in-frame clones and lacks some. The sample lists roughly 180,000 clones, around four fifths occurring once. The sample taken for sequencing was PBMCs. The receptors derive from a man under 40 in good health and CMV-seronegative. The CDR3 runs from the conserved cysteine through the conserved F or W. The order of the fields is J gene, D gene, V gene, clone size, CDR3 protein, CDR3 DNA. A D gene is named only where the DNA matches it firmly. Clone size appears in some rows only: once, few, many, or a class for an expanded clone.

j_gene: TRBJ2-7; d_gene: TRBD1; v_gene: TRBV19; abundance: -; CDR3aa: CASSPRQGADEQYF; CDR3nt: TGTGCCAGTAGTCCAAGACAGGGGGCCGACGAGCAGTACTTC
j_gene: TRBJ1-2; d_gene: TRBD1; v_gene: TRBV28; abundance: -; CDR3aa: CASDDRGHYTF; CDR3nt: TGTGCCAGCGACGACAGGGGGCACTACACCTTC
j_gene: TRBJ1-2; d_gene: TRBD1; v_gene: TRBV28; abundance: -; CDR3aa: CASSWDRGYGYTF; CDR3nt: TGTGCCAGCAGTTGGGACAGGGGCTATGGCTACACCTTC
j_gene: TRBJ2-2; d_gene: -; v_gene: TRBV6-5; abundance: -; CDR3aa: CASSLLTGELFF; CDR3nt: TGTGCCAGCAGCCTACTGACCGGGGAGCTGTTTTTT
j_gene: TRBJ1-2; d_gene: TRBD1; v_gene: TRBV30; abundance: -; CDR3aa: CAWSVGTGDYGYTF; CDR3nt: TGTGCCTGGAGTGTAGGGACAGGGGATTATGGCTACACCTTC
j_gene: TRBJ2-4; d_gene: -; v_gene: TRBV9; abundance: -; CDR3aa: CASSVVSSNIQYF; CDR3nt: TGTGCCAGCAGCGTAGTTAGTTCCAACATTCAGTACTTC
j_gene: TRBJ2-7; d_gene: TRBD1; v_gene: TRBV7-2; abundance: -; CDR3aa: CASSRQGAPYEQYF; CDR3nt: TGTGCCAGCAGCCGACAGGGGGCCCCTTACGAGCAGTACTTC
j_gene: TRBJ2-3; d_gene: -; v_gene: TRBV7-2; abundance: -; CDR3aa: CASSYGDTQYF; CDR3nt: TGTGCCAGCAGTTACGGAGATACGCAGTATTTT
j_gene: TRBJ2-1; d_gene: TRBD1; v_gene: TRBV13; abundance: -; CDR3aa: CASSVSNDRVGQFF; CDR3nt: TGTGCCAGCAGCGTCAGTAACGACAGGGTGGGGCAGTTCTTC
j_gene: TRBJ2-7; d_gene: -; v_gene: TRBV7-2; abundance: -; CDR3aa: CASSSGVGPYEQYF; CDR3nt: TGTGCCAGCAGCTCGGGAGTGGGCCCCTACGAGCAGTACTTC
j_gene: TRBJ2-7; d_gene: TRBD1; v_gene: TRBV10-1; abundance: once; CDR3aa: CASIKARGRLQPYEQYF; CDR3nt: TGCGCCAGCATAAAGGCCAGGGGGCGCTTACAGCCCTACGAGCAGTACTTC